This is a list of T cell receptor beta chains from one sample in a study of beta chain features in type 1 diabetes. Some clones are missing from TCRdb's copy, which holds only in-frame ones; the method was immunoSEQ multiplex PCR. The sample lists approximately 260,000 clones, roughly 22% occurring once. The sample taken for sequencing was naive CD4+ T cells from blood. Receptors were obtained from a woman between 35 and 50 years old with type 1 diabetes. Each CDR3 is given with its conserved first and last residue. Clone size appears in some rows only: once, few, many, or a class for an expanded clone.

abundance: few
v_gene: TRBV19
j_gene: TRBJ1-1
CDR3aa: CASSIGDRVLNTEAFF

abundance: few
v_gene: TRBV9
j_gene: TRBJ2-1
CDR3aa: CASSVGGRAYNEQFF

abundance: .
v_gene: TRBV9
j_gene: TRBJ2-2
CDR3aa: CASSDGQNTGELFF

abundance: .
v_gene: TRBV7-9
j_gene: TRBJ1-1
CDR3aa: CATDRAGPEAFF

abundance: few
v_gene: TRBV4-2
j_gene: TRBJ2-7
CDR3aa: CASSQDGQVRSGEQYF

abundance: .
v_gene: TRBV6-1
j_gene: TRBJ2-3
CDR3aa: CASRSSADTQYF

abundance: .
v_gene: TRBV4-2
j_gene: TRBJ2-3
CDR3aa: CASSQEARGGLVLSTDTQYF

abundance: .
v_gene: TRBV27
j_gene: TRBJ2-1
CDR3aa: CASSLSGTAYNEQFF

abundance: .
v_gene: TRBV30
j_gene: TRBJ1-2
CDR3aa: CAWNLGDDGYTF

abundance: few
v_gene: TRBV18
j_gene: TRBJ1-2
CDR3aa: CASSPFDGYGYTF

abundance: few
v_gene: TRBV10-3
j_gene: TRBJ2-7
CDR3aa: CAISGLAGEQYF

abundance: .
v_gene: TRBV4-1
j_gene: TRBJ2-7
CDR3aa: CASSQVGLSYEQYF

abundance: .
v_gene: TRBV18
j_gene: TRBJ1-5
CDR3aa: CASSPPGHSNQPQHF

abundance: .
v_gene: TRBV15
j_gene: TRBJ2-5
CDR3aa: CATSTTDLRGQYF

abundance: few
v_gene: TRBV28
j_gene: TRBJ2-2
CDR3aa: CASSLSGELFF

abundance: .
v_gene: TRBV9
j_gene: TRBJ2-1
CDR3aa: CASSVSAGSYNEQFF

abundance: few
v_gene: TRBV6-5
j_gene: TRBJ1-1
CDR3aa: CASTRDRMNTEAFF

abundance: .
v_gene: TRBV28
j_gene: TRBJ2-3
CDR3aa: CASSASGTGRGEADTQYF

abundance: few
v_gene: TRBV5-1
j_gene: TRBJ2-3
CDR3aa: CASEEGSTDTQYF

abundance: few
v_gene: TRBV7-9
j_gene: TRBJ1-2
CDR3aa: CASRSGGSGYTF

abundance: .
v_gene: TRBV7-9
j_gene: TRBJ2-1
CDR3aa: CASSLRTANNEQFF

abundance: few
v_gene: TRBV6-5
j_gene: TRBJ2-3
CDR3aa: CASRRGADTQYF

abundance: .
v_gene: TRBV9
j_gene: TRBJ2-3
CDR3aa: CASSPVGQSSTDTQYF

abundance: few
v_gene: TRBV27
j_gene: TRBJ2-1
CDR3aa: CASSADRAPKTYNEQFF

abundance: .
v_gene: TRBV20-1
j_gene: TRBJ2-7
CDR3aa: CSKRTVYEQYF

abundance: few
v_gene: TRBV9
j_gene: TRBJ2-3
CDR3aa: CASSVDLRGVDTQYF

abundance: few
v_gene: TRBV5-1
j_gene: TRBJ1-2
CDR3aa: CASSLEGQFYGYTF

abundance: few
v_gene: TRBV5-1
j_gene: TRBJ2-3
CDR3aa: CASSPPTGVSTDTQYF

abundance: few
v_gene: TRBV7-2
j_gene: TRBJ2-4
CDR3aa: CASSSFPVLAKNIQYF

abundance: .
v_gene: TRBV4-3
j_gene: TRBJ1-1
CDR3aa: CASSQPGTGLRKAFF

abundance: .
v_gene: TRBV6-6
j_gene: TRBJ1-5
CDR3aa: CASGGQDHQPQHF

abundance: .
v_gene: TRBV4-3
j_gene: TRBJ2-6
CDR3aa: CASSQDIGDGANVLTF

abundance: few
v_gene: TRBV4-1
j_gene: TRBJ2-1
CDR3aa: CASSRPAGNEQFF

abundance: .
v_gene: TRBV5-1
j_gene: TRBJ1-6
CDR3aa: CASSADGSSYNSPLHF

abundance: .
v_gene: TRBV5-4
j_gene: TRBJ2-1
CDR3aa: CASSGAGGTLSSYNEQFF

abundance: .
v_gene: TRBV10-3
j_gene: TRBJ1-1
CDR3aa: CAISDRRVTEAFF

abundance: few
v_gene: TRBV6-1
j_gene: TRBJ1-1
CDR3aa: CASSGPQGRTEAFF

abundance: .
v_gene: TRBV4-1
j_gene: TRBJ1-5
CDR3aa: CASSQEGTNQPQHF

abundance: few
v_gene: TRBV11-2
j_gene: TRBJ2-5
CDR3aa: CASTLSGETQYF

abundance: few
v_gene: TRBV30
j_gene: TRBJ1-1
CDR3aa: CAWSPSSVEAFF

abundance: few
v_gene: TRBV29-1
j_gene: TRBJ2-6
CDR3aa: CSVTVSGANVLTF

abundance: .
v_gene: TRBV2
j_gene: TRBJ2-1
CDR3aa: CASRSLPYNEQFF

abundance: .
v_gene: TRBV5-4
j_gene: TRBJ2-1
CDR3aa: CASSLGQGKDNEQFF

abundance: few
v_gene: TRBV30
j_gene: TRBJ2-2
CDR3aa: CAWSTAGGPTGELFF

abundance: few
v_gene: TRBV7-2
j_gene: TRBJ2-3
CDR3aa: CASSLTSGGDTQYF

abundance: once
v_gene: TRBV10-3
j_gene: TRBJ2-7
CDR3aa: CAISSGLDYEQYF

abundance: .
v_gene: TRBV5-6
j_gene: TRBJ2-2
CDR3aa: CASSTPAGGLTGELFF

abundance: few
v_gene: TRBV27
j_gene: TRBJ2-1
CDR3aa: CASSPGASGIEQFF

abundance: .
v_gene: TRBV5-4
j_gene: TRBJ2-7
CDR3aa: CASSSPGAGSEQYF

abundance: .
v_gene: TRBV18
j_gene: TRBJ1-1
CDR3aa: CASSPEGGGTEAFF

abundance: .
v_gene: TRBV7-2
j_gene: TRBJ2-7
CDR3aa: CASSIHSGTGTYEQYF

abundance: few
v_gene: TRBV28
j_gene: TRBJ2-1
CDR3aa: CASSLTGRGEQFF

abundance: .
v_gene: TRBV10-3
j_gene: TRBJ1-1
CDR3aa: CAASVGDRAPTAFF